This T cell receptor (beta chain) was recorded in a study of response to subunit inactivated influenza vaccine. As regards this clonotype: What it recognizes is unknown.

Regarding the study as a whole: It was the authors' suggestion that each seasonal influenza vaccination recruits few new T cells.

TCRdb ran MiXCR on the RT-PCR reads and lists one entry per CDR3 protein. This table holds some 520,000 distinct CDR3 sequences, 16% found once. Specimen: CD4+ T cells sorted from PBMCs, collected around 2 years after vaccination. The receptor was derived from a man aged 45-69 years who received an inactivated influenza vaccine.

CDR3 loop: CSAMGPGTGAFF. CDR3 DNA: TGCAGTGCTATGGGTCCGGGCACCGGAGCTTTCTTT. This rearrangement joins TRBV20-1 to TRBJ1-1; D not certain. Per germline, CDR1 DFQATT and CDR2 SNEGSKA (reference sequence). This CDR3 region has 12 residues. Trimming stripped 4 bases from V and 10 bases from J, with 16 bases between.